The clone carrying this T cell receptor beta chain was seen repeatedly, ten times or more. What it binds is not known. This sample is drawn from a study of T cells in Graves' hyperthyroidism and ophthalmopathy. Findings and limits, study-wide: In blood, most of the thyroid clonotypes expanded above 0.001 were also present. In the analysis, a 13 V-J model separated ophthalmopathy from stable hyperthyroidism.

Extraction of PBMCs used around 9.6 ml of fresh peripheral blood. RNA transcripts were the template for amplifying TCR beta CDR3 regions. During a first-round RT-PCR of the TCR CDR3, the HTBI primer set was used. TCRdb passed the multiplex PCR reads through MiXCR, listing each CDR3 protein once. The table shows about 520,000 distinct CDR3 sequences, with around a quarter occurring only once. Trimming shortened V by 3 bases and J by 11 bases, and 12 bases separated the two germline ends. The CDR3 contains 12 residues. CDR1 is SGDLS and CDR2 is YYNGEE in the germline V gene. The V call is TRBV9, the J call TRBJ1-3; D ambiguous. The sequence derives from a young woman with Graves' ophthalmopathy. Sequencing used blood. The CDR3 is CASSDSERSIYF. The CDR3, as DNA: TGTGCCAGCAGCGACTCCGAAAGGTCCATATATTTT.